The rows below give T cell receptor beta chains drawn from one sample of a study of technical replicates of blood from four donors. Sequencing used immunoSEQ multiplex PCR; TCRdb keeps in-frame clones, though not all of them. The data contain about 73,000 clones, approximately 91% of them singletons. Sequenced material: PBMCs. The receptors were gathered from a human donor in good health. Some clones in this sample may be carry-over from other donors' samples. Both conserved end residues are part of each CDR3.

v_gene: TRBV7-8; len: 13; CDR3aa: CASSLGQNYGYTF
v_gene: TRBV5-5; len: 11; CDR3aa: CASSREYEQYF
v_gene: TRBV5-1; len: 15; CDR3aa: CASSLLAGSSGELFF
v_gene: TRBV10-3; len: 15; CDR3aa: CAISELRQGTSEQYF
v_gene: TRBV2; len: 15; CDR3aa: CASRFREQGTDTQYF
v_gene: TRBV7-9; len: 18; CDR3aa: CASSLAQGQGARDNEQFF
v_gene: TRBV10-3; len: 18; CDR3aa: CAISESIASGGRQETQYF
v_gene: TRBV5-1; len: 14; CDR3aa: CASSRGNAGSPLHF
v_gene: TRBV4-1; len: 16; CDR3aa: CASSQDFSLSFQPQHF
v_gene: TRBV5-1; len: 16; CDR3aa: CASSLVGGTNTGELFF
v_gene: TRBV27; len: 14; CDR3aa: CASSPGTEFYEQYF
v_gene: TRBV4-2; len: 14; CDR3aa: CASSPLPGDYGYTF
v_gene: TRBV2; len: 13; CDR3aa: CASRDRGDGELFF
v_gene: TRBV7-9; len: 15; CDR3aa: CASTPRGSGHNEQFF
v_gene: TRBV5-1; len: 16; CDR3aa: CASSLKGAGYQETQYF
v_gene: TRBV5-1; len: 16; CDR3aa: CASSLEGQNSNQPQHF
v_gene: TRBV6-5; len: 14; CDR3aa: CASRGPGQLFEAFF
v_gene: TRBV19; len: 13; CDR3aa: CASSQGLGYEQYF
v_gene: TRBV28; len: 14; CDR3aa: CASSWAGRPETQYF
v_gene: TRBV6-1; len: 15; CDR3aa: CASEDRAAGDYGYTF
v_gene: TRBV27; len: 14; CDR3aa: CASRRAGGNYGYTF
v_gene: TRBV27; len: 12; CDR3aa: CASRHTPRAQYF
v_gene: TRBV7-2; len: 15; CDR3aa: CASSLDRGQVETQYF
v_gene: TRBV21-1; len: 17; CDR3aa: CASSKGRGNHYNSPLHF
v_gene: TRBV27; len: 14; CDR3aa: CASRGPGSTYEQYF
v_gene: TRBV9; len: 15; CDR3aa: CASSAIQERGSPLHF
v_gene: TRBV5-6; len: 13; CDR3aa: CASSLVAGVGYTF
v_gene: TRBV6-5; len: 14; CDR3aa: CASSPGLETETQYF
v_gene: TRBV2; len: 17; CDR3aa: CASSEFFVDRGHYGYTF
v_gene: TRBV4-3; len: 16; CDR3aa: CASSQRTGTGGSGYTF
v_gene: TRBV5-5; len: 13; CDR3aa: CASSLTRDTEAFF
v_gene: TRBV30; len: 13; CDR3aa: CAWAQGSGNTIYF
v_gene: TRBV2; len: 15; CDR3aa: CASSVPLEGNQPQHF
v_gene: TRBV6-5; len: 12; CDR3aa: CASSSGYNEQFF
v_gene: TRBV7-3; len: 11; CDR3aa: CASSLRVEAFF
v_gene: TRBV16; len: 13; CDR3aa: CASSQRSDTEAFF
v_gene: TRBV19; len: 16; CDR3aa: CASSIASGTGLNIQYF
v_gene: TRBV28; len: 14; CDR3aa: CASSFGPSNQPQHF
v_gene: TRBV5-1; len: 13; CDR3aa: CASGRGGYNEQFF
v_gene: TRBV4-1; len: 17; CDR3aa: CASSQDLDRRGNSPLHF
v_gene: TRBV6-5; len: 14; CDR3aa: CASSYARVRETQYF
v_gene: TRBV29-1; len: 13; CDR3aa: CSVATRVSDTQYF
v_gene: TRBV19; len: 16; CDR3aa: CASSTTLAGSYNEQFF
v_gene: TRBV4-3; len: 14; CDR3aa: CASSQGSQGSGYTF
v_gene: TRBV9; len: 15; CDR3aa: CASSQDRGPTGELFF
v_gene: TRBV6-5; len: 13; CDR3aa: CASSYEEYTEAFF
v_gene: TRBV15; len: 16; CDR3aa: CATSRDFSGGFDEQFF
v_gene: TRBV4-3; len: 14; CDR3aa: CASSQEKAGYGYTF
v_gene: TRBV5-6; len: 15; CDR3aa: CASSLVGGPVYEQYF
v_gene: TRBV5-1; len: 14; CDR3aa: CASSPTGGVDTQYF
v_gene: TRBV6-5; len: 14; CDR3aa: CASRSSGRSYEQYF
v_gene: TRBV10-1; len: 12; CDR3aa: CASLGRGDGYTF
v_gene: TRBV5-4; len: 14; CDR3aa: CASSLGGQGREQYF
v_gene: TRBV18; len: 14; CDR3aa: CASSPVDMVWEQYF
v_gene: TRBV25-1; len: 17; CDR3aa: CASSEGLLAGTQETQYF
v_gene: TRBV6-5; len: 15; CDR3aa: CASSYGHAPQETQYF
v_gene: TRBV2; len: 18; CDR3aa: CASSLIGTGDTNTGELFF
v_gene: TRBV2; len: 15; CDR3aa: CASSGLAGGLRTQYF
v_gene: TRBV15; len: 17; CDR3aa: CATSRAPGQGSYNEQFF
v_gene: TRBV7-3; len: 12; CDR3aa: CASSAVKDTQYF